The text below deals with one T cell receptor beta chain. The sample belongs to a study of blood T cell repertoires in COVID-19. V was cut by 6 bases and J by 1 base, with 12 bases left in between. Germline CDR1 SGHTA, CDR2 FQGTGA. CDR3 size: 14 residues. The method was immunoSEQ multiplex PCR; TCRdb's version includes in-frame clones alone and lacks a portion of them. The data show hundreds of thousands of clones, approximately 87% seen once. The sequenced sample was PBMCs or T cells enriched from blood (not recorded which). The sequence was obtained from a woman between 45 and 65 years old in a cohort exposed to, infected with or recovered from COVID-19 (not recorded which). The genes are TRBV7-3 and TRBJ2-5, with a tentative D call TRBD1 (6 bases). The CDR3 region is CASSLGTIQETQYF. DNA for the CDR3: TGTGCCAGCAGTTTAGGGACAATCCAAGAGACCCAGTACTTC. Full variable domain (rest looked up from reference TRBV7-3 and TRBJ2-5): GAGVSQTPSNKVTEKGKYVELRCDPISGHTALYWYRQSLGQGPEFLIYFQGTGAADDSGLPNDRFFAVRPEGSVSTLKIQRTERGDSAVYLCASSLGTIQETQYFGPGTRLLVL.